This T cell receptor (beta chain) was captured in a study of blood T cell repertoires in COVID-19. Study in general: Sites across the United States, Italy and Spain contributed samples from acute and convalescent COVID-19.

Original handling: Using reference gene primer amplification, nucleated cell counts were estimated. The assay was immunoSEQ multiplex PCR, and TCRdb's table has in-frame clones only and misses some. That table furnishes V, J and clone size, whereas the DNA furnished D and trimming. The sample includes more than 55,000 clones, about nine tenths of them seen just once. V gave up 7 bases and J gave up 2 bases; unmatched junction bases: 21. The CDR3 is made up of 20 amino acids. The source material was peripheral blood. The TCR was taken from a woman in her 70s with acute or convalescent COVID-19. This sequence joins TRBV23-1 and TRBJ2-1; TRBD2 matches at 9 bases. TRBV23-1 is reported as an ORF; its role is uncertain. DNA of the CDR3: TGCGCCAGCACCACTCGACAGGGACTAGCTTTAGGGGTCACCTACAATGAGCAGTTCTTC. Translated: CASTTRQGLALGVTYNEQFF.